This T cell receptor (beta chain) came from a study of blood T cell repertoires in COVID-19. This clone is medium-sized. Authors' methods: Nucleated cell number was recorded as an estimate derived from reference gene primer amplification. Using immunoSEQ multiplex PCR, the repertoire was profiled, and TCRdb retains in-frame clones only, with some absent. V and J calls and clone size are copied from that table; D and trimming were computed from the DNA. Of 31,000 or so clones listed, about 86% were seen once; the top ten hold about a quarter. The CDR3 contains 14 residues. The V and J ends lost 6 bases and 9 bases respectively, with 15 bases between them. Germline V gene lookup returns CDR1 LNHDA and CDR2 SQIVND (reference sequence).

The TCR originated in a human donor with active COVID-19. The donor label of this sample is uncertain. Sequenced material: peripheral blood. This chain connects TRBV19 to TRBJ1-6; no clear D gene. CDR3 nucleotide sequence: TGTGCCAGTAGCCTAGTGGAGTATCGTTCACCCCTCCACTTT. Translating gives CASSLVEYRSPLHF.